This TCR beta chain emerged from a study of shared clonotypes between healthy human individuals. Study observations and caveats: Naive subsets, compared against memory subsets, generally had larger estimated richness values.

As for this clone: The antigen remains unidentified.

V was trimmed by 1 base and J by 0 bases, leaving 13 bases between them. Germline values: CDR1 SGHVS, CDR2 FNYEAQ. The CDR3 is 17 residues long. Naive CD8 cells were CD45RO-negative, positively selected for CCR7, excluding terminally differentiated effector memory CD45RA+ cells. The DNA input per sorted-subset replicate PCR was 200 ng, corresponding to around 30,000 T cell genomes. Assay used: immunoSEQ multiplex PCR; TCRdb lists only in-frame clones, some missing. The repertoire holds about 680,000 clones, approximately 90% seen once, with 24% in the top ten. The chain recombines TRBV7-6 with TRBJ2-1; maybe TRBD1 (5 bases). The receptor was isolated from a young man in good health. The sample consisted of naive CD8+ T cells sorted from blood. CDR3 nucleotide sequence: TGTGCCAGCAGCTTAGGCAGGGCCCGGAGCTCCTACAATGAGCAGTTCTTC. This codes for CASSLGRARSSYNEQFF. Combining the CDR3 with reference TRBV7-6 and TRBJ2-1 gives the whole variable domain GAGVSQSPRYKVTKRGQDVALRCDPISGHVSLYWYRQALGQGPEFLTYFNYEAQQDKSGLPNDRFSAERPEGSISTLTIQRTEQRDSAMYRCASSLGRARSSYNEQFFGPGTRLTVL.